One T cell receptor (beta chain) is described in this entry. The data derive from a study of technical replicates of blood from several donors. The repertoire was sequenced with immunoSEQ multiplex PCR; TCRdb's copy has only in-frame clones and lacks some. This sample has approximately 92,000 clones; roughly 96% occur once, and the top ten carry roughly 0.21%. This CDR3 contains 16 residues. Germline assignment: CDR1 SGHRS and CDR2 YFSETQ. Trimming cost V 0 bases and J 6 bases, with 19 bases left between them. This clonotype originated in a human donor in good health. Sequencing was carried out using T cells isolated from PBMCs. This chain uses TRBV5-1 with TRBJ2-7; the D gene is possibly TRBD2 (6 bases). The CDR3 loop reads CASSLAATGTPGEQYF. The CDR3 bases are TGCGCCAGCAGCTTGGCGGCCACCGGGACTCCGGGCGAGCAGTACTTC.